This TCR beta chain originates from a study of blood T cells in healthy people across ages. V was shortened by 5 bases and J by 5 bases, with 10 bases between the two germline ends. There are 13 residues in the CDR3. In germline, CDR1 is MNHNY, CDR2 SVGAGI (reference sequence). Remarks on this clonotype: Its cognate antigen is unknown.

Primed by a sample-barcoded 5' primer and a J-beta primer mix, a second PCR proceeded for about 7 to 12 cycles. TCRdb redid the calling of the 5' RACE reads with MiXCR, one entry per CDR3 protein. The sample includes 1.5 million to 2 million distinct CDR3 sequences, 28% of them seen just once. Study-wide results and limits: Measured against age, TCR beta diversity per million T cells decreased in a roughly linear manner.

The V gene is TRBV6-6, the J gene TRBJ2-1; tentatively, D is TRBD1 (5 bases). The sample taken for sequencing was blood. This TCR came from a woman younger than 45 in good health. The CDR3 DNA reads TGTGCCAGCAGTCCTCTCAGGGACAATGAGCAGTTCTTC. Its translation is CASSPLRDNEQFF.